The 16 T cell receptor beta chains below all came from one sample that was sequenced in a study of CD8+ T cells in alopecia areata. Sequencing relied on a cDNA template that was reverse transcribed from extracted RNA. Clones were read by immunoSEQ multiplex PCR, and TCRdb kept only the in-frame ones, dropping some. The sample has 170,000 or so clones, under 60% seen once. Treatment: oral pan-JAK inhibitor, 5-10 mg twice daily. Specimen: CD8+ T cells sorted from blood, collected at week 24, from a patient treated with tofacitinib. The receptors here all came from a human donor with alopecia areata.

J is TRBJ1-1 and V is TRBV29-1, with TRBD1 matching over 10 bases. Germline values: CDR1 SQVTM, CDR2 ANQGSEA. J lost 4 bases, V lost 6 bases, and 8 bases had no gene match. The CDR3 runs to 14 residues. The CDR3 sequence is CSVRDRGLSTEAFF. The DNA of the CDR3 is TGCAGCGTCCGGGACAGGGGTTTGAGCACTGAAGCTTTCTTT.

The chain is built from TRBV9 and TRBJ2-1; perhaps D is TRBD1 or TRBD2 (5 bases each). The CDR3 has 15 amino acids. Trimming cost V 2 bases and J 0 bases, with 9 bases left between them. Germline-derived CDR1 and CDR2 are SGDLS and YYNGEE. The CDR3 DNA reads TGTGCCAGCAGCGTCGGGACGAGCTCCTACAATGAGCAGTTCTTC. It translates to CASSVGTSSYNEQFF.

Comments on this clone: Here the CDR3 omits its conserved ending phenylalanine or tryptophan, so a read error is the likely source. For the CDR3, the DNA is TGTGCCAGCACCTATGGCAGTCAATCCTACGAGCAGTACCTC. Its protein is CASTYGSQSYEQYL. This chain connects TRBV11-2 to TRBJ2-7; D call uncertain. Germline loops: CDR1 SGHAT, CDR2 FQNNGV. The CDR3 runs 14 residues. Between the trimmed V and J ends, which lost 7 bases and 1 base, there was a span of 14 bases.

This clone was counted once. The chain is built from TRBV5-6 and TRBJ2-7; D is unclear. The CDR3 contains 14 residues. Germline V gene data show CDR1 as SGHDT and CDR2 as YYEEEE. The ends were cut back, 0 bases at V and 0 bases at J, with 7 bases in the middle. Here the CDR3 reads CASSLGIGSYEQYF. CDR3 nucleotide sequence: TGTGCCAGCAGCTTGGGGATTGGCTCCTACGAGCAGTACTTC.

This chain joins TRBV14 and TRBJ2-3; D is unresolved. Germline CDR1 is SGHDN and CDR2 is FVKESK. The germline V and J ends were trimmed by 2 bases and 6 bases, with 9 bases remaining between them. CDR3 length: 13 amino acids. CDR3 sequence (DNA): TGTGCCAGCAGCCAACTACTTTGGGATACGCAGTATTTT. It is translated as CASSQLLWDTQYF.

In its sample, this clone was seen a few times. The chain recombines TRBV5-1 with TRBJ2-7; D is ambiguous. The CDR3 totals 14 residues. V was shortened by 1 base and J by 3 bases, with 11 bases between the two germline ends. Per germline, CDR1 SGHRS and CDR2 YFSETQ. The CDR3 sequence: CASSLRSGDYEQYF. The CDR3 bases are TGCGCCAGCAGCTTGAGGTCGGGCGACTACGAGCAGTACTTC.

The chain has TRBV12-5 and TRBJ2-1, with D perhaps TRBD1 (5 bases). The CDR3 covers 15 residues. The germline gives CDR1 LGHNT, CDR2 FRNRAP. V lost 9 bases and J 2 bases, leaving 17 bases between the germline ends. The chain's CDR3 is CASATGPPAYNEQFF. DNA for the CDR3: TGTGCTAGCGCCACAGGACCCCCGGCCTACAATGAGCAGTTCTTC. The complete variable domain, with remaining parts taken from reference TRBV12-5 and TRBJ2-1, reads DARVTQTPRHKVTEMGQEVTMRCQPILGHNTVFWYRQTMMQGLELLAYFRNRAPLDDSGMPKDRFSAEMPDATLATLKIQPSEPRDSAVYFCASATGPPAYNEQFFGPGTRLTVL.

The chain couples TRBV6-5 to TRBJ1-1; D perhaps matches TRBD1 (5 bases). V was shortened by 3 bases and J by 5 bases, with 16 bases between the two germline ends. The CDR3 has 15 amino acids. Germline V gives CDR1 MNHEY, CDR2 SVGAGI. In DNA, the CDR3 is TGTGCCAGCAGTTATTCAGGGAGGGTAGAAACTGAAGCTTTCTTT. It translates to CASSYSGRVETEAFF.

This clone was picked up a small number of times. The chain has TRBV6-1 and TRBJ2-7, with 12 positions matching TRBD1. CDR3 length: 16 residues. Losses at the gene ends were 3 bases for V and 6 bases for J; bases not matched to a gene: 9. From germline, CDR1 is MNHNS and CDR2 SASEGT. CDR3 loop: CASSDRFRDRGREQYF. In nucleotides, the CDR3 is TGTGCCAGCAGTGATAGATTCCGGGACAGGGGGCGCGAGCAGTACTTC.

In this sample, this clone turned up a few times. Other DNA sequences from this sample encode an identical CDR3 as well. The rearrangement joins TRBV7-9 to TRBJ2-1, with TRBD2 matching 9 bases. CDR3 length: 13 amino acids. Unmatched junction bases numbered 2, after V lost 4 bases and J lost 7 bases. Germline CDR1 is SEHNR and CDR2 is FQNEAQ (reference sequence). CDR3 loop: CASSSAGGNEQFF. In DNA form, the CDR3 reads TGTGCCAGCAGCTCGGCGGGGGGGAATGAGCAGTTCTTC.

This chain joins TRBV29-1 and TRBJ1-1, with TRBD1 as a possible D gene (6 bases). There are 13 residues in the CDR3. Trimming removed 6 bases at V and 3 bases at J, with 14 bases between. From germline, CDR1 is SQVTM and CDR2 ANQGSEA. The CDR3 DNA follows: TGCAGCGTCCCAGGGGAGAGGGACACTGAAGCTTTCTTT. It encodes CSVPGERDTEAFF.

The chain recombines TRBV13 with TRBJ2-2; 9 bases are shared with TRBD2. Germline V gene lookup returns CDR1 PRHDT and CDR2 FYEKMQ (reference sequence). The V gene end was trimmed by 1 base and the J gene end by 0 bases; junction bases not matched to a gene: 3. The CDR3 has 17 amino acids. The CDR3 bases are TGTGCCAGCAGCTTAGCTAGCGGGGAGTCGAACACCGGGGAGCTGTTTTTT. It encodes CASSLASGESNTGELFF.

In this sample, this clone turned up a few times. As DNA, the CDR3 is TGTGCCATCAGTGGGAAGGGGACAGTAATGAGCCTCAACGAGCAGTACTTC. Amino acid sequence: CAISGKGTVMSLNEQYF. This chain connects TRBV10-3 to TRBJ2-7; the match to TRBD1 covers 7 bases. This CDR3 region has 17 residues. The V segment lost 4 bases and the J segment 5 bases; nucleotides outside the gene matches: 17. Germline V gene data show CDR1 as ENHRY and CDR2 as SYGVKD.

CDR3 coding DNA: TGCGCCAGCAGACCCGACAGGGAAGAGACCCAGTACTTC. Encoded protein: CASRPDREETQYF. The chain combines TRBV4-1 with TRBJ2-5, with 7 bases aligning to TRBD1. The V gene end was trimmed by 6 bases and the J gene end by 3 bases; junction bases not matched to a gene: 4. This CDR3 has 13 amino acids. Germline-derived CDR1 and CDR2 are MGHRA and YSYEKL.

The chain joins TRBV2 to TRBJ1-1; TRBD1 might be the D (6 bases). V lost 11 bases, J lost 0 bases, and 22 bases lay in between. CDR1 and CDR2 (germline): SNHLY, FYNNEI. The CDR3 totals 16 residues. CDR3 DNA: TGTGCCGGTGGGACACACTACGAACCCATGAACACTGAAGCTTTCTTT. Amino acids: CAGGTHYEPMNTEAFF.

This clone was seen many times. The V gene is TRBV30, the J gene TRBJ1-5; the D gene is possibly TRBD1 (5 bases). Germline V lookup: CDR1 GTSNPN, CDR2 SVGIG (reference sequence). CDR3 size: 13 residues. With 3 bases removed from V and 2 bases from J, the gap between germline ends came to 8 bases. CDR3 residues: CAWRGDGNQPQHF. CDR3 sequence (DNA): TGTGCCTGGAGAGGGGATGGCAATCAGCCCCAGCATTTT.